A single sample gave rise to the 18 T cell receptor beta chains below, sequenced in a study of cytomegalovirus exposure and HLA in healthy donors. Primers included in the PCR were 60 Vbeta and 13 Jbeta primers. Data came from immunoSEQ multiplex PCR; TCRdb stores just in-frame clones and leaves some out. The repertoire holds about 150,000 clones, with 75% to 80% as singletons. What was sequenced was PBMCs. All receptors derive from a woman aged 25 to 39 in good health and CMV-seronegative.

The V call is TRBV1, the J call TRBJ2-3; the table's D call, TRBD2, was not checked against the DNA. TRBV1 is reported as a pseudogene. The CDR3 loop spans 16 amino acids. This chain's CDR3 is CTSSHPTSGGTDTQYF. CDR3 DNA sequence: TGCACCAGCAGCCATCCGACTAGCGGGGGCACAGATACGCAGTATTTT.

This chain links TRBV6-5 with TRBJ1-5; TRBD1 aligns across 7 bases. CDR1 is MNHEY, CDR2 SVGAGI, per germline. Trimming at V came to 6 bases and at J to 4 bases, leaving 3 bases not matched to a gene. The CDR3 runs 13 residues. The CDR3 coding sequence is TGTGCCAGCAGGCCGACAGGGAATCAGCCCCAGCATTTT. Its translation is CASRPTGNQPQHF.

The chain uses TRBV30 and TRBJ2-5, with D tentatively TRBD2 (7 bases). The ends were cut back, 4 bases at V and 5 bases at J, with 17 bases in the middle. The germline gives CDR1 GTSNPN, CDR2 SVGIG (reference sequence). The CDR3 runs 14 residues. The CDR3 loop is CAWTKGGRGETQYF. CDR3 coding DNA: TGTGCCTGGACCAAGGGGGGGAGGGGGGAGACCCAGTACTTC.

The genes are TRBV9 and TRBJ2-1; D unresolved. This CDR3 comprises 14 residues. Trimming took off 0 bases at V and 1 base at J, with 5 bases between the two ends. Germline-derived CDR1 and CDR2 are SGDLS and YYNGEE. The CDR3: CASSVAVSYNEQFF. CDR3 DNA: TGTGCCAGCAGCGTAGCTGTTTCCTACAATGAGCAGTTCTTC. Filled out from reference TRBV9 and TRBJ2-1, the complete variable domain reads DSGVTQTPKHLITATGQRVTLRCSPRSGDLSVYWYQQSLDQGLQFLIQYYNGEERAKGNILERFSAQQFPDLHSELNLSSLELGDSALYFCASSVAVSYNEQFFGPGTRLTVL.

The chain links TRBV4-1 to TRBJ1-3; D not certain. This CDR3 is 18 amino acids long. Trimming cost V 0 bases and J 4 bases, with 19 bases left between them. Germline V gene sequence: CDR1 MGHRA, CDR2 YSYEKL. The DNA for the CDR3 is TGCGCCAGCAGCCAAGAGACGCCCTTCCAGGCGCGCGGAAACACCATATATTTT. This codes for CASSQETPFQARGNTIYF.

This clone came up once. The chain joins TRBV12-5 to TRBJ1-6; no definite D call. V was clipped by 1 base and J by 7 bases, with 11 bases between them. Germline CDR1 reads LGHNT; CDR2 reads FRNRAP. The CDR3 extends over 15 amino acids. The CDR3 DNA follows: TGTGCTAGTGGTTTGGATAGAACAGCCAATTCACCCCTCCACTTT. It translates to CASGLDRTANSPLHF.

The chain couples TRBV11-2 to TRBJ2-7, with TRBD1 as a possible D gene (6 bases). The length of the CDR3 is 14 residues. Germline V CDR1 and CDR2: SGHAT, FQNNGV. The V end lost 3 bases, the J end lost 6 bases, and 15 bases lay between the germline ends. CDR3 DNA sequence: TGTGCCAGCAGCTTCGGGCAGGGGTCGGTCGAGCAGTACTTC. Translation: CASSFGQGSVEQYF.

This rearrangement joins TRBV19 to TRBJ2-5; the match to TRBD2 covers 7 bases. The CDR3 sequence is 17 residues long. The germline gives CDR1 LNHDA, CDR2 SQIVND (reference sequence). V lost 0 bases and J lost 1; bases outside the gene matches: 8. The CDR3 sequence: CASSIDVRPGGQETQYF. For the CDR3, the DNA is TGTGCCAGTAGTATAGATGTCCGGCCGGGGGGCCAAGAGACCCAGTACTTC. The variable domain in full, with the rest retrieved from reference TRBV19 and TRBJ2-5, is DGGITQSPKYLFRKEGQNVTLSCEQNLNHDAMYWYRQDPGQGLRLIYYSQIVNDFQKGDIAEGYSVSREKKESFPLTVTSAQKNPTAFYLCASSIDVRPGGQETQYFGPGTRLLVL.

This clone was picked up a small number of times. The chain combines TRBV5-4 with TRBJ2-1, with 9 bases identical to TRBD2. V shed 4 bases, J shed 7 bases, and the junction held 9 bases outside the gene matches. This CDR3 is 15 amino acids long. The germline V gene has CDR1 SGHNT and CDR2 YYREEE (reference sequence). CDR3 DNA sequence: TGTGCCAGCAGCCAAGTGGAAAGCGGGGGGAATGAGCAGTTCTTC. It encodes CASSQVESGGNEQFF. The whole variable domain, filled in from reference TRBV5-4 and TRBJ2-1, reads ETGVTQSPTHLIKTRGQQVTLRCSSQSGHNTVSWYQQALGQGPQFIFQYYREEENGRGNFPPRFSGLQFPNYSSELNVNALELDDSALYLCASSQVESGGNEQFFGPGTRLTVL.

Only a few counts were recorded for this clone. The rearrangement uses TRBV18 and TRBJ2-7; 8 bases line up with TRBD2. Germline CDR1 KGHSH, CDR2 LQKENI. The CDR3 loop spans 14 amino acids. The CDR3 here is CARLPREGYDEQYF. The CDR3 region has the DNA TGTGCTCGCCTTCCTCGGGAGGGCTACGACGAGCAGTACTTC.

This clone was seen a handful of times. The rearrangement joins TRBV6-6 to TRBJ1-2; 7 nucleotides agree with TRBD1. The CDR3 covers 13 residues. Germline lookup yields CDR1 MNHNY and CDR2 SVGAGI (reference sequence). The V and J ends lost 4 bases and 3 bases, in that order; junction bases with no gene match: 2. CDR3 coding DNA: TGTGCCAGCAGTTTAGACAGGGACTATGGCTACACCTTC. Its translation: CASSLDRDYGYTF.

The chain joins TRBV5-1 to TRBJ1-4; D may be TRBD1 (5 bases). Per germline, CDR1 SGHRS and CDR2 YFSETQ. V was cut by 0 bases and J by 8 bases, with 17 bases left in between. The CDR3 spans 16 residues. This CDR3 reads CASSLGLGLQGEKLFF. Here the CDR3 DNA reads TGCGCCAGCAGCTTGGGGTTGGGGCTCCAAGGGGAAAAACTGTTTTTT. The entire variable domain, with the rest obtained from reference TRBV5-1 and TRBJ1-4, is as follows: KAGVTQTPRYLIKTRGQQVTLSCSPISGHRSVSWYQQTPGQGLQFLFEYFSETQRNKGNFPGRFSGRQFSNSRSEMNVSTLELGDSALYLCASSLGLGLQGEKLFFGSGTQLSVL.

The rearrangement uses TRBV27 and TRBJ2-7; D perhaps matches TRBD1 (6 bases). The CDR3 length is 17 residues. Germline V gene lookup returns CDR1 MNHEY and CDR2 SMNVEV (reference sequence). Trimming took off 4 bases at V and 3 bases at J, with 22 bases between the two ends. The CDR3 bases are TGTGCCAGCAGTTCTCTATTTACGGGACATACATTCTACGAGCAGTACTTC. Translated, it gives CASSSLFTGHTFYEQYF.

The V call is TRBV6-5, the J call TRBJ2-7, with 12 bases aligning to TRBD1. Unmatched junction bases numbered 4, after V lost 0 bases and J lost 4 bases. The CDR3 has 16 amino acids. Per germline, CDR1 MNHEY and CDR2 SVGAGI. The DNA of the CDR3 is TGTGCCAGCAGTTACTCCGGGACAGGGGGCTTGTACGAGCAGTACTTC. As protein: CASSYSGTGGLYEQYF.

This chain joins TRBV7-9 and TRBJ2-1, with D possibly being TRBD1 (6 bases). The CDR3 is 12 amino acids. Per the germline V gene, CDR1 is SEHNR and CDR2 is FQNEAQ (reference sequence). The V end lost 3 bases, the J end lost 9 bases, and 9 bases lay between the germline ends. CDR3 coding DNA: TGTGCCAGCAGCTTTCGACAGGTTGAGCAGTTCTTC. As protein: CASSFRQVEQFF.

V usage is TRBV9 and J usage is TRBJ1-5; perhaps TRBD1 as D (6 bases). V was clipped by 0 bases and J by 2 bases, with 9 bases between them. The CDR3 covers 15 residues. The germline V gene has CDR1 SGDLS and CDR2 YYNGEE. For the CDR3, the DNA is TGTGCCAGCAGCGTAGCTGAGGGGGGCAATCAGCCCCAGCATTTT. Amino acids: CASSVAEGGNQPQHF.

CDR3 protein: CASSLESVRDNSPLHF. The DNA of the CDR3 is TGTGCCAGCAGCCTGGAATCTGTGAGGGATAATTCACCCCTCCACTTT. This chain uses TRBV7-8 with TRBJ1-6, with no clear D. The V gene lost 5 bases and the J gene lost 5 bases, with 16 bases spanning the gap. Per germline, CDR1 SGHVS and CDR2 FQNEAQ. The CDR3 has 16 amino acids.

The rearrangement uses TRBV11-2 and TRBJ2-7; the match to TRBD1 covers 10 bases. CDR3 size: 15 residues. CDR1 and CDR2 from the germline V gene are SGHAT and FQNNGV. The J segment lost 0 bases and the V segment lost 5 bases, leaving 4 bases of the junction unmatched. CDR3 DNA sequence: TGTGCCAGCAGCGGCCGGGACAGGGGCTCCTACGAGCAGTACTTC. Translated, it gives CASSGRDRGSYEQYF.